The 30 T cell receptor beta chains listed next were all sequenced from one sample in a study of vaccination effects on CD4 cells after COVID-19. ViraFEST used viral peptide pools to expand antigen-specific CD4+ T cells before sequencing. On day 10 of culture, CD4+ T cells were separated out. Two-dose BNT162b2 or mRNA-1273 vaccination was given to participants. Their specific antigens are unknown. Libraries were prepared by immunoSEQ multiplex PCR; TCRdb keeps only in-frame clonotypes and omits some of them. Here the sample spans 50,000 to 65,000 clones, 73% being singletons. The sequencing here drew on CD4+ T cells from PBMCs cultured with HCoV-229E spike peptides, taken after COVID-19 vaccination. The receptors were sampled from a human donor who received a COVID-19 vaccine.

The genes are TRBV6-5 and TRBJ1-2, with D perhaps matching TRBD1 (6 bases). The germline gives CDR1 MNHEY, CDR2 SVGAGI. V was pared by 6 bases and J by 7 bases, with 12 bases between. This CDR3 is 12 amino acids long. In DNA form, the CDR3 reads TGTGCCAGCAGCTACAACAGGGTTGGCTACACCTTC. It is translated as CASSYNRVGYTF.

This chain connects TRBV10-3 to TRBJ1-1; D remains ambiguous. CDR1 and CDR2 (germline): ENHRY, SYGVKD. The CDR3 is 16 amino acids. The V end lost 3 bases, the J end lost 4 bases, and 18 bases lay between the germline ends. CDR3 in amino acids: CAISDSYGKDFTEAFF. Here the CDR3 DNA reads TGTGCCATCAGTGATTCGTACGGGAAGGACTTCACTGAAGCTTTCTTT.

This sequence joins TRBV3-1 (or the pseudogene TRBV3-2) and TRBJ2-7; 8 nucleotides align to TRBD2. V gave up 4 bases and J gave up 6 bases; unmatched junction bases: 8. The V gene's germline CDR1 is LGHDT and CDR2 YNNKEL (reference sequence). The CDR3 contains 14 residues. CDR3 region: CASSPGGARAEQYV. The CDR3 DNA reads TGTGCCAGCAGCCCGGGGGGGGCTAGGGCCGAGCAGTACGTC.

The CDR3 coding sequence is TGCGCCAGCAGCCAAGTCGGGAAGATGAACACTGAAGCTTTCTTT. The encoded protein is CASSQVGKMNTEAFF. The chain uses TRBV4-1 and TRBJ1-1; unclear D gene. V lost 1 base to trimming and J lost 0 bases, with 9 bases between them. Germline lookup yields CDR1 MGHRA and CDR2 YSYEKL. The CDR3 runs to 15 residues.

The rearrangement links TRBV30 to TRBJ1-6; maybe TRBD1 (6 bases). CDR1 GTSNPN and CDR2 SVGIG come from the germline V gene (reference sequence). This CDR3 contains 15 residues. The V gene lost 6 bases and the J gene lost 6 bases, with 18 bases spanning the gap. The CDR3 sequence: CACPEVQGGNSPLHF. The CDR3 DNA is TGTGCCTGTCCGGAAGTACAGGGCGGTAATTCACCCCTCCACTTT.

CDR3 sequence reads: CASSLVGPPGELFF. Written as DNA, the CDR3 is TGCGCCAGCAGCTTGGTGGGACCTCCCGGGGAGCTGTTTTTT. V gene TRBV5-1 combines with J gene TRBJ2-2; D may be TRBD1 or TRBD2 (5 bases each). Trimming pared 0 bases from V and 6 bases from J, leaving 9 bases between. CDR3 length equals 14 residues. CDR1 is SGHRS, CDR2 YFSETQ, per germline.

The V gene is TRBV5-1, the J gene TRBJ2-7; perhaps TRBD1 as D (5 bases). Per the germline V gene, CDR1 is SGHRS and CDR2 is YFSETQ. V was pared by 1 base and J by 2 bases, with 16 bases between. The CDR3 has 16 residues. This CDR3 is CASSLQPGLSTYEQYV. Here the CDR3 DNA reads TGCGCCAGCAGCTTGCAGCCAGGGCTTTCCACCTACGAGCAGTACGTC.

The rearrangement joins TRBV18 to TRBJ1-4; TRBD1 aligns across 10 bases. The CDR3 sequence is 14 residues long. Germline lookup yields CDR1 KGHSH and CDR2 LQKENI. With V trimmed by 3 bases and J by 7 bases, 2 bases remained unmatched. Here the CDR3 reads CASSPGQGSEKLFF. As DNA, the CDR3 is TGTGCCAGCTCACCGGGACAGGGGAGTGAAAAACTGTTTTTT.

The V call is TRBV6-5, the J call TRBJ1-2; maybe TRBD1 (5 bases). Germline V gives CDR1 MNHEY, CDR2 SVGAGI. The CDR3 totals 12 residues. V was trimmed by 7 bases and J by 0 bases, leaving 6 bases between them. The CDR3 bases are TGTGCCAGCAAGGGGACTAACTATGGCTACACCTTC. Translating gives CASKGTNYGYTF.

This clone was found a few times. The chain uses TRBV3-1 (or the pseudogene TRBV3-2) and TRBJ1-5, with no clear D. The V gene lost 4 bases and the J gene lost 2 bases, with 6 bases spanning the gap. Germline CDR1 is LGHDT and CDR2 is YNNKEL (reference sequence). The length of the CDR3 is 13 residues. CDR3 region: CASSLTRNQPQHF. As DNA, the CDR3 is TGTGCCAGCAGCCTGACGCGCAATCAGCCCCAGCATTTT.

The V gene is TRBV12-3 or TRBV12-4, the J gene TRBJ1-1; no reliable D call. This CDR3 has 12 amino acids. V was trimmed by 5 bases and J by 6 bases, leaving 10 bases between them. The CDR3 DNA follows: TGTGCCAGCAGTCTGGTTAGGTCTGAAGCTTTCTTT. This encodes CASSLVRSEAFF.

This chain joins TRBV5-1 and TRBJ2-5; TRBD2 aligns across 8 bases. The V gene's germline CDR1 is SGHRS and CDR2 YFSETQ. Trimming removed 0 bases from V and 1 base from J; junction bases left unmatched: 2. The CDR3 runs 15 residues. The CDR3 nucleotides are TGCGCCAGCAGCTTGGATGCGGGGGGCCAAGAGACCCAGTACTTC. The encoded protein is CASSLDAGGQETQYF. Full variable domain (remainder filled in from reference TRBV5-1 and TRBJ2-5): KAGVTQTPRYLIKTRGQQVTLSCSPISGHRSVSWYQQTPGQGLQFLFEYFSETQRNKGNFPGRFSGRQFSNSRSEMNVSTLELGDSALYLCASSLDAGGQETQYFGPGTRLLVL.

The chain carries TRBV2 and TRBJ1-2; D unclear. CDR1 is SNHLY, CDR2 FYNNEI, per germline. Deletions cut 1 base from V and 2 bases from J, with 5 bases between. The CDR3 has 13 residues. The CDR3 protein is CASSEVINYGYTF. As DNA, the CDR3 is TGTGCCAGCAGTGAAGTAATAAACTATGGCTACACCTTC.

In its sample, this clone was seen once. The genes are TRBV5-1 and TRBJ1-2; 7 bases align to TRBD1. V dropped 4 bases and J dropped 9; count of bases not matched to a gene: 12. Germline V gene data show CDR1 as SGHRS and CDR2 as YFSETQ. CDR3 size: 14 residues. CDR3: CASSGTVGTESYTF. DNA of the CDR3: TGCGCCAGCAGCGGAACGGTCGGGACAGAGAGCTACACCTTC.

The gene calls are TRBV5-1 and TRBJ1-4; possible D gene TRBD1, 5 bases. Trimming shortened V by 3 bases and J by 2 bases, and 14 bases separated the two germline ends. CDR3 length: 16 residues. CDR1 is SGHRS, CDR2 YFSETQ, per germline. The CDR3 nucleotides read TGCGCCAGCAGCTATTCAGGGTTGGGGACTAATGAAAAACTGTTTTTT. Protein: CASSYSGLGTNEKLFF.

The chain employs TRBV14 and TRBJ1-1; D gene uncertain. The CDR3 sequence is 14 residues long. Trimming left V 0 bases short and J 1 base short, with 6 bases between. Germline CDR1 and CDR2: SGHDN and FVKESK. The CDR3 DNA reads TGTGCCAGCAGCCAAGAAGTCCGGAACACTGAAGCTTTCTTT. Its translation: CASSQEVRNTEAFF.

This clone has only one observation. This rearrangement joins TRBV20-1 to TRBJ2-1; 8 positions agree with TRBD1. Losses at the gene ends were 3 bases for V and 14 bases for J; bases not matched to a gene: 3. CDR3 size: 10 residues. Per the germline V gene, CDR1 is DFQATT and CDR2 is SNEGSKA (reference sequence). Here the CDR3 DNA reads TGCAGTGCTAGTTACAGGGGGGAGTTCTTC. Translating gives CSASYRGEFF.

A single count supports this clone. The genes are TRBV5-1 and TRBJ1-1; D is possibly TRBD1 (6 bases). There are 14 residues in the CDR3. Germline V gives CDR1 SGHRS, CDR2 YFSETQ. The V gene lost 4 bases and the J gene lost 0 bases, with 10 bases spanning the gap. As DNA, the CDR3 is TGCGCCAGCAGCGAGTCAGGGGTGAACACTGAAGCTTTCTTT. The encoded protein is CASSESGVNTEAFF.

The CDR3 sequence: CASSLFLGDNQPQHF. The CDR3, as DNA: TGTGCCAGCAGCTTGTTTTTAGGTGACAATCAGCCCCAGCATTTT. The V gene is TRBV5-6, the J gene TRBJ1-5; no firm D call. Germline CDR1 is SGHDT and CDR2 is YYEEEE. V gave up 1 base and J gave up 3 bases, with 11 bases separating them. This CDR3 has 15 amino acids.

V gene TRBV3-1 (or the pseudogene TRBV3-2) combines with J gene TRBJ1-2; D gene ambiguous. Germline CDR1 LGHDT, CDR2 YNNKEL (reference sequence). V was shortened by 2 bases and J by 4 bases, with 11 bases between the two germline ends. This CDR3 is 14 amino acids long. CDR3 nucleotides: TGTGCCAGCAGCCAAACCGTGAAGACCTATGGCTACACCTTC. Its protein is CASSQTVKTYGYTF.

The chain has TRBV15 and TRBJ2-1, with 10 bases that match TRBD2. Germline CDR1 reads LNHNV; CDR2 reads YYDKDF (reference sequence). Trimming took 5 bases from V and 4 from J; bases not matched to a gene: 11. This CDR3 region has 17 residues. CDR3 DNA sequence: TGTGCCACCAGCGGGATTATAGCGGGGGGAAGTTACAATGAGCAGTTCTTC. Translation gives CATSGIIAGGSYNEQFF.

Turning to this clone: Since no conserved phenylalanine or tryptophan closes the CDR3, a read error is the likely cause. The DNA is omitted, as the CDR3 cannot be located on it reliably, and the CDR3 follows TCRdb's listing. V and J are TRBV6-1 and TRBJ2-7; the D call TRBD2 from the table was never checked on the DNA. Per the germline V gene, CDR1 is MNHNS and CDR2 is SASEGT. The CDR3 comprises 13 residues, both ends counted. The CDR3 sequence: CASSESFNLGAGL.

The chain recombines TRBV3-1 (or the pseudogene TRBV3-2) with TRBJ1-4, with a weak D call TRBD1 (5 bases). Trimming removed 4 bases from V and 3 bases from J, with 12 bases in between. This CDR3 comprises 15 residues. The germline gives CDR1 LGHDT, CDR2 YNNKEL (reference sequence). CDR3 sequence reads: CASSLGGVSNEKLFF. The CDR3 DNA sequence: TGTGCCAGCAGCCTAGGAGGGGTGTCTAATGAAAAACTGTTTTTT.

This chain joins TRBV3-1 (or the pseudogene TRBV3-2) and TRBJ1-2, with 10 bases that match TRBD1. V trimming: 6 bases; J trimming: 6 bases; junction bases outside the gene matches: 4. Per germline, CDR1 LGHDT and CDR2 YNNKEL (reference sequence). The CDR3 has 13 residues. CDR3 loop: CASRRGTGDGYTF. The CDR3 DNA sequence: TGTGCCAGCAGACGCGGGACAGGGGATGGCTACACCTTC.

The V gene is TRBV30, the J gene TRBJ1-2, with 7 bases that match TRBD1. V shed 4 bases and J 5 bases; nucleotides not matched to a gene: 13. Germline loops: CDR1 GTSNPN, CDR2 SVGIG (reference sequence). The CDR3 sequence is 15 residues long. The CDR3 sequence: CAWMVGGSNVYGYTF. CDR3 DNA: TGTGCCTGGATGGTAGGGGGCAGCAACGTGTATGGCTACACCTTC.

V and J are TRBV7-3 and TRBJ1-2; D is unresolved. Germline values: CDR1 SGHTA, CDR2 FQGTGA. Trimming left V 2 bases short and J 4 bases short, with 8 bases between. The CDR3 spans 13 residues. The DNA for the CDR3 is TGTGCCAGCAGCTTATCTGCTGGCTATGGCTACACCTTC. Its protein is CASSLSAGYGYTF.

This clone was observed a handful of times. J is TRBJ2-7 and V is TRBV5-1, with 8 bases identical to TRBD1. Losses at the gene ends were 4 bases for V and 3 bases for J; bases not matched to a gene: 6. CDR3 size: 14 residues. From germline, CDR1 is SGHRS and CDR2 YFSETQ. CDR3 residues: CASSRQQGDYEQYV. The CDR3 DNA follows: TGCGCCAGCAGCCGTCAACAGGGGGACTACGAGCAGTACGTC.

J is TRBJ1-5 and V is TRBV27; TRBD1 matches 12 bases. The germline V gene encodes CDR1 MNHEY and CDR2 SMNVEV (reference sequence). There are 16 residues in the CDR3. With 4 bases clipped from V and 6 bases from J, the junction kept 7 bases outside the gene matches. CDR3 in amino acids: CASSSWDRGRIQPQHF. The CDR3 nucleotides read TGTGCCAGCAGTTCGTGGGACAGGGGGCGGATTCAGCCCCAGCATTTT.

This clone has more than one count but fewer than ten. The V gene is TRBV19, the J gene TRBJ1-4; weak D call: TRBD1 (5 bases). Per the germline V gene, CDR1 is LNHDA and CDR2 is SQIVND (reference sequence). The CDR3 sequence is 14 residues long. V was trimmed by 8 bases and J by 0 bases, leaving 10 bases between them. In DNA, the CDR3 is TGTGCCAGTGGGGGAGGAGCAACTAATGAAAAACTGTTTTTT. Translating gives CASGGGATNEKLFF.

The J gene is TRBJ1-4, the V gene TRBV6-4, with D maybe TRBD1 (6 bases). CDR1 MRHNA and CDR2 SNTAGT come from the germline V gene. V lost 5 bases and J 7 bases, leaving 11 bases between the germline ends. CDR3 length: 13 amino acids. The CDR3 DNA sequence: TGTGCCAGCAGTCCGGGGGCAGGTGAAAAACTGTTTTTT. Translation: CASSPGAGEKLFF.